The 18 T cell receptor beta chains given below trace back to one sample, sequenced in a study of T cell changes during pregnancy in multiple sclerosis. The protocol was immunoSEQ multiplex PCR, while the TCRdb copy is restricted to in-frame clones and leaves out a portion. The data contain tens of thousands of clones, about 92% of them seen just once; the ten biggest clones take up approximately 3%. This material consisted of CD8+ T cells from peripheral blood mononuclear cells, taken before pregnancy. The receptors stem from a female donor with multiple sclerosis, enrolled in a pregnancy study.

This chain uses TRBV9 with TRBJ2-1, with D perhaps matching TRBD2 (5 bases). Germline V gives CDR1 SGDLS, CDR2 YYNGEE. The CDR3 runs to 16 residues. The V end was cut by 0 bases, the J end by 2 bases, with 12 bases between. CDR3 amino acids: CASSVGSRGAYNEQFF. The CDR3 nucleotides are TGTGCCAGCAGCGTAGGATCTCGGGGTGCCTACAATGAGCAGTTCTTC.

CDR3 nucleotide sequence: TGTGCCAGCAGCCAGCGGGGGCAACAAAAGACCCAGTACTTC. Its translation is CASSQRGQQKTQYF. The V gene is TRBV4-2, the J gene TRBJ2-5; D perhaps matches TRBD2 (7 bases). Germline V gene lookup returns CDR1 LGHNA and CDR2 YNFKEQ. The CDR3 is made up of 14 amino acids. The germline V and J ends were trimmed by 3 bases and 6 bases, with 14 bases remaining between them.

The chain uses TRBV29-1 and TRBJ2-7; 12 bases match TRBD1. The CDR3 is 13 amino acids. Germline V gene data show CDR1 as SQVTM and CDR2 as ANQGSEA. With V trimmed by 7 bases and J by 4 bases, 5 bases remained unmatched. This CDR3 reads CSAGQGALYEQYF. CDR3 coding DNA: TGCAGCGCGGGACAGGGGGCTTTATACGAGCAGTACTTC.

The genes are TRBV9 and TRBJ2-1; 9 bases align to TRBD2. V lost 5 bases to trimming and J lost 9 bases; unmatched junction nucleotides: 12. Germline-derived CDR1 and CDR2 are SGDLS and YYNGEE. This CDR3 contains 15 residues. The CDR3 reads CASRAWGGGAGEQFF. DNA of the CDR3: TGTGCCAGCAGGGCTTGGGGCGGGGGGGCCGGTGAGCAGTTCTTC.

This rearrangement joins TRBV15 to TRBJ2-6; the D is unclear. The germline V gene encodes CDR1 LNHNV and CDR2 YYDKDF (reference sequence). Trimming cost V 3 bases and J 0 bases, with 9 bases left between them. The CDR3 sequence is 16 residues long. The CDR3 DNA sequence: TGTGCCACCAGCAGGAGCGTTAGCTCTGGGGCCAACGTCCTGACTTTC. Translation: CATSRSVSSGANVLTF.

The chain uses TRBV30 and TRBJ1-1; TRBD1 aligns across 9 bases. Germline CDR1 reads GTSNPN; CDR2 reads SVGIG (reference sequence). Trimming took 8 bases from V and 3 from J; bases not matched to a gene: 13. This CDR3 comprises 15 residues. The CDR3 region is CARGRDRVRDTEAFF. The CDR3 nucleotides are TGTGCCCGTGGCCGGGACAGGGTAAGGGACACTGAAGCTTTCTTT. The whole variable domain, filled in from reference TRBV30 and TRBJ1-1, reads SQTIHQWPATLVQPVGSPLSLECTVEGTSNPNLYWYRQAAGRGLQLLFYSVGIGQISSEVPQNLSASRPQDRQFILSSKKLLLSDSGFYLCARGRDRVRDTEAFFGQGTRLTVV.

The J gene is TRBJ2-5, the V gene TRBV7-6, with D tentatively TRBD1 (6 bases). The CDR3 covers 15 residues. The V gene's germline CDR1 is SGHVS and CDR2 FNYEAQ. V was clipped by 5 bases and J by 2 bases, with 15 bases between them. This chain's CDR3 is CASSPRVRGQETQYF. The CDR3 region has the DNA TGTGCCAGCAGCCCCCGAGTGAGGGGGCAAGAGACCCAGTACTTC.

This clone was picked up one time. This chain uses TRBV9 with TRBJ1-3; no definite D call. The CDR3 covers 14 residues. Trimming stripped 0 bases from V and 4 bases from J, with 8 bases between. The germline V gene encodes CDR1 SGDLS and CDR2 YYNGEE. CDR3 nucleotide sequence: TGTGCCAGCAGCGTAGGTAGCGGAGGAAACACCATATATTTT. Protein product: CASSVGSGGNTIYF.

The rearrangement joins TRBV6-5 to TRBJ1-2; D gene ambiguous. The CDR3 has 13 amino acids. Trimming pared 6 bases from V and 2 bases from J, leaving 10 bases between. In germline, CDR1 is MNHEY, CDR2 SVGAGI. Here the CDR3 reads CASRDHSNYGYTF. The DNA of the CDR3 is TGTGCCAGCAGGGATCACAGCAACTATGGCTACACCTTC.

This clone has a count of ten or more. CDR3 region: CASSKQNSPLHF. The CDR3 DNA reads as TGTGCCAGCAGCAAACAAAATTCACCCCTCCACTTT. This rearrangement joins TRBV21-1 to TRBJ1-6; TRBD1 is the table's D call and was not checked against the DNA. TRBV21-1 is termed a pseudogene. The CDR3 contains 12 residues.

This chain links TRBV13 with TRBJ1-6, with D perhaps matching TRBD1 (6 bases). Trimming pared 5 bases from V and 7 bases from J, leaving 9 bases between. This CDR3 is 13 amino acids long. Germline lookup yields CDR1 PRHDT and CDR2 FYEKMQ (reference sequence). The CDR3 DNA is TGTGCCAGCAGCGCCAGGGGAAATTCACCCCTCCACTTT. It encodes CASSARGNSPLHF.

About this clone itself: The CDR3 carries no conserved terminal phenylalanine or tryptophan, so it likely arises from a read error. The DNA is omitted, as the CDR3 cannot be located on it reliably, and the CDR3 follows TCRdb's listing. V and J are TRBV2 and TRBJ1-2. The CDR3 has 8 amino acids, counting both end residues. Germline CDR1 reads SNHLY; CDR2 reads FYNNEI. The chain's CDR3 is CASREGLL.

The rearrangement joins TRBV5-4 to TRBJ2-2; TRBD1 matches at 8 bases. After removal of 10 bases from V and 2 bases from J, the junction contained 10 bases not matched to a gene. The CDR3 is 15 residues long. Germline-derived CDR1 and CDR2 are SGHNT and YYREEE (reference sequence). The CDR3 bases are TGTGCCGCTCAAGGGACAGGACGAAACACCGGGGAGCTGTTTTTT. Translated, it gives CAAQGTGRNTGELFF.

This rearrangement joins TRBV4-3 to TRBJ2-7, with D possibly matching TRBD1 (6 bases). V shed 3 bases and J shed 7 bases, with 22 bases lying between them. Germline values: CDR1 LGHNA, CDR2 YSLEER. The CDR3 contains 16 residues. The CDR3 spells CASSQDSRGPTWEQYF. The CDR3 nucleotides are TGCGCCAGCAGCCAGGACAGCAGGGGTCCCACGTGGGAGCAGTACTTC.

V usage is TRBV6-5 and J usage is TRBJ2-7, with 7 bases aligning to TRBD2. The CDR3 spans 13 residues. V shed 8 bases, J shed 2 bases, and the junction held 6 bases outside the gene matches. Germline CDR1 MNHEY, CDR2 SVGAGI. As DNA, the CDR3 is TGTGCCAGCGGACTAGGGCGCACCTACGAGCAGTACTTC. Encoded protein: CASGLGRTYEQYF.

Written as DNA, the CDR3 is TGTGCCAGCAGGGTGTTGGGGGGACTCACCTACGAGCAGTACTTC. Its translation: CASRVLGGLTYEQYF. The chain carries TRBV27 and TRBJ2-7, with TRBD2 as a possible D gene (6 bases). The CDR3 contains 15 residues. Germline CDR1 is MNHEY and CDR2 is SMNVEV (reference sequence). The germline V and J ends were trimmed by 6 bases and 2 bases, with 17 bases remaining between them.

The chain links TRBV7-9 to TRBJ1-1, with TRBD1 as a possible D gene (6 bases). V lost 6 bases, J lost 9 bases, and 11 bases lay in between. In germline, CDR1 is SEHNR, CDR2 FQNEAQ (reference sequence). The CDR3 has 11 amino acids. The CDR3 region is CASRPGQQAFF. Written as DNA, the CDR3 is TGTGCCAGCAGACCCGGACAGCAAGCTTTCTTT.

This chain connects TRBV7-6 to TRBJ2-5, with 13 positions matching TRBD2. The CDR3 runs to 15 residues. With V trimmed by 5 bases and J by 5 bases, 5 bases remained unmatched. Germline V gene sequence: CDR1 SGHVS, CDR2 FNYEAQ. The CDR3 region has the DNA TGTGCCAGCAGCCCGCCGGGACTAGCGGGGGAGACCCAGTACTTC. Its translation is CASSPPGLAGETQYF.